A single sample gave rise to the 5 T cell receptor beta chains below, sequenced in a study of blood T cell repertoires in COVID-19. Using immunoSEQ multiplex PCR, the repertoire was profiled, and TCRdb retains in-frame clones only, with some absent. The sample holds about 74,000 clones, around 90% seen once. The material sequenced was peripheral blood. The source is a woman of 80 years or more with active or convalescent COVID-19.

The table lists this clone with a few counts. The genes are TRBV6-6 and TRBJ1-3; TRBD1 is a possible D gene (5 bases). Germline CDR1 reads MNHNY; CDR2 reads SVGAGI (reference sequence). The CDR3 has 16 amino acids. The V gene lost 2 bases and the J gene lost 0 bases, with 11 bases spanning the gap. The CDR3 nucleotides read TGTGCCAGCAGTTACGCGGGACCCAGCTCTGGAAACACCATATATTTT. Translating gives CASSYAGPSSGNTIYF.

The V call is TRBV2, the J call TRBJ1-3; D unresolved. The CDR3 extends over 17 amino acids. Germline V gene lookup returns CDR1 SNHLY and CDR2 FYNNEI. Trimming removed 7 bases at V and 1 base at J, with 20 bases between. In DNA form, the CDR3 reads TGTGCCAGCACCCCCACGCGGCAGAAGTATTCTGGAAACACCATATATTTT. Protein product: CASTPTRQKYSGNTIYF.

The chain carries TRBV10-3 and TRBJ1-1; weak D call: TRBD1 (6 bases). The length of the CDR3 is 14 residues. Looked up from germline, CDR1 is ENHRY and CDR2 is SYGVKD. V was cut by 5 bases and J by 5 bases, with 15 bases left in between. The CDR3 sequence: CAISTTGPGTEAFF. CDR3 nucleotide sequence: TGTGCCATCAGTACAACAGGGCCAGGTACTGAAGCTTTCTTT.

The CDR3 bases are TGCAGCGCCAGAGCGGGAGTAGGCTACGAGCAGTACTTC. Encoded protein: CSARAGVGYEQYF. The chain is built from TRBV29-1 and TRBJ2-7, with 8 positions matching TRBD2. Unmatched junction bases numbered 8, after V lost 7 bases and J lost 3 bases. This CDR3 is 13 amino acids long. CDR1 is SQVTM, CDR2 ANQGSEA, per germline.

This clone has just a few counts. The gene calls are TRBV12-3 or TRBV12-4 and TRBJ1-1; D gene unclear. This CDR3 contains 12 residues. The V end was cut by 7 bases, the J end by 3 bases, with 9 bases between. The CDR3 bases are TGTGCCAGCAAAGGCGGCTACACTGAAGCTTTCTTT. The encoded protein is CASKGGYTEAFF.